These 14 T cell receptor beta chains were all obtained from the same sample, sequenced in a study of CD8+CD57+ T cells in acquired aplastic anemia. Genomic DNA templated the TCR beta VDJ and CDR3 profiling. MiXCR was run by TCRdb on the reads, yielding one entry per CDR3 protein. This table holds 200,000 to 250,000 distinct CDR3 sequences, over 60% found once. Sequencing was carried out using sorted CD4+, CD8+, or CD8+CD57+ T cells (not recorded which) from PBMCs. These receptors were collected from a human donor in good health.

The gene calls are TRBV20-1 and TRBJ2-3; the match to TRBD2 covers 11 bases. This CDR3 has 14 residues. V lost 6 bases, J lost 6 bases, and 8 bases stayed unmatched. The germline V gene has CDR1 DFQATT and CDR2 SNEGSKA (reference sequence). The chain's CDR3 is CSAAGLAVGDTQYF. CDR3 bases: TGCAGTGCGGCGGGACTAGCGGTGGGGGATACGCAGTATTTT.

This clonotype was recorded many times. The chain employs TRBV5-1 and TRBJ2-1; D call uncertain. Germline lookup yields CDR1 SGHRS and CDR2 YFSETQ. The CDR3 runs 14 residues. V was shortened by 0 bases and J by 2 bases, with 6 bases between the two germline ends. CDR3 protein: CASSLEPTYNEQFF. In DNA form, the CDR3 reads TGCGCCAGCAGCTTGGAACCAACCTACAATGAGCAGTTCTTC.

In the case of this clonotype: This CDR3 fails to terminate in the conserved phenylalanine or tryptophan, so it likely reflects a read error. CDR3 in DNA: TGTGCCGGCAGCGTAGCAGGGGGGGAAAACCAAGAGACCCAGTACCTC. Its translation: CAGSVAGGENQETQYL. V is TRBV9 and J is TRBJ2-5; D assignment may be TRBD1 or TRBD2 (7 bases each). Per germline, CDR1 SGDLS and CDR2 YYNGEE. This CDR3 region has 16 residues.

This clonotype showed up many times. The V and J genes are TRBV10-3 and TRBJ2-1; D possibly matches TRBD1 or TRBD2 (5 bases each). Looked up from germline, CDR1 is ENHRY and CDR2 is SYGVKD. Between the trimmed V and J ends, which lost 2 bases and 6 bases, there was a span of 14 bases. The CDR3 has 15 residues. The CDR3 region has the DNA TGTGCCATCAGTGAGGACAGAGCGGTAGTCAATGAGCAGTTCTTC. Amino acid sequence: CAISEDRAVVNEQFF.

This clonotype appeared many times. The chain uses TRBV9 and TRBJ2-7; D uncertain. CDR1 and CDR2 (germline): SGDLS, YYNGEE. V was shortened by 7 bases and J by 5 bases, with 4 bases between the two germline ends. CDR3 length equals 9 residues. CDR3: CASGDEQYF. CDR3 sequence (DNA): TGTGCCAGCGGGGACGAGCAGTACTTC.

This chain uses TRBV5-1 with TRBJ2-3, with 9 nucleotides matching TRBD2. With 4 bases clipped from V and 5 bases from J, the junction kept 11 bases outside the gene matches. The length of the CDR3 is 16 residues. CDR1 is SGHRS, CDR2 YFSETQ, per germline. The CDR3 DNA follows: TGCGCCAGCAGCAAGGTCGGGCTAGCGGGGCTAGATACGCAGTATTTT. Protein: CASSKVGLAGLDTQYF.

J is TRBJ2-3 and V is TRBV24-1; D is ambiguous. The V gene lost 5 bases and the J gene lost 2 bases, with 4 bases spanning the gap. The CDR3 is 12 amino acids. Germline-derived CDR1 and CDR2 are KGHDR and SFDVKD. The CDR3 bases are TGTGCCACCAGTGGCTACACAGATACGCAGTATTTT. Translation: CATSGYTDTQYF.

V usage is TRBV7-6 and J usage is TRBJ2-1; 12 bases match TRBD2. Per germline, CDR1 SGHVS and CDR2 FNYEAQ. With V trimmed by 4 bases and J by 5 bases, 3 bases remained unmatched. There are 15 residues in the CDR3. CDR3 amino acids: CASSSGLAGNNEQFF. The CDR3 DNA sequence: TGTGCCAGCAGCTCTGGACTAGCGGGGAACAATGAGCAGTTCTTC.

The J gene is TRBJ2-3, the V gene TRBV10-3; 11 bases match TRBD1. V trimming: 2 bases; J trimming: 4 bases; junction bases outside the gene matches: 5. The CDR3 totals 16 residues. Germline loops: CDR1 ENHRY, CDR2 SYGVKD. CDR3 nucleotides: TGTGCCATCAGTGAGCGGGGGACAGGGGGGGCAGATACGCAGTATTTT. It codes for CAISERGTGGADTQYF.

The count of this clonotype is one. This may stem from a read error, because a much larger clone lies one nucleotide away. This chain connects TRBV4-3 to TRBJ2-3; D call uncertain. This CDR3 spans 14 amino acids. The germline gives CDR1 LGHNA, CDR2 YSLEER. V gave up 1 base and J gave up 3 bases, with 8 bases separating them. This CDR3 reads CASSQGPMTDTQYF. In nucleotides, the CDR3 is TGCGCCAGCAGCCAAGGGCCCATGACAGATACGCAGTATTTT.

The sample holds many counts of this clonotype. The V call is TRBV27, the J call TRBJ2-7, with D unresolved. The CDR3 consists of 14 residues. Germline-derived CDR1 and CDR2 are MNHEY and SMNVEV (reference sequence). V lost 5 bases and J 1 base, leaving 12 bases between the germline ends. The CDR3: CASSPYQGSYEQYF. The CDR3 DNA reads as TGTGCCAGCAGTCCCTACCAAGGGTCCTACGAGCAGTACTTC.

V gene TRBV2 combines with J gene TRBJ2-1; TRBD2 agrees at 7 bases. CDR1 and CDR2 (germline): SNHLY, FYNNEI. The CDR3 is 13 amino acids. J lost 7 bases, V lost 6 bases, and 6 bases had no gene match. The CDR3 region is CASRAGAVNEQFF. The CDR3 DNA sequence: TGTGCCAGCAGGGCGGGAGCCGTTAATGAGCAGTTCTTC.

This clonotype has just one count. The chain has TRBV7-2 and TRBJ2-7; D unresolved. Deletions cut 3 bases from V and 2 bases from J, with 11 bases between. CDR1 and CDR2 from the germline V gene are SGHTA and FQGNSA. The CDR3 consists of 14 residues. The DNA of the CDR3 is TGTGCCAGCAGCTTCGGCAGGTCCCCCTACGAGCAGTACTTC. Its protein is CASSFGRSPYEQYF.

V is TRBV7-9 and J is TRBJ2-7, with a weak D call TRBD1 (5 bases). The V end lost 3 bases, the J end lost 2 bases, and 14 bases lay between the germline ends. CDR3 length: 15 amino acids. Germline loops: CDR1 SEHNR, CDR2 FQNEAQ (reference sequence). This CDR3 is CASSFYRRYPYEQYF. The DNA of the CDR3 is TGTGCCAGCAGCTTCTACAGGCGATATCCCTACGAGCAGTACTTC.